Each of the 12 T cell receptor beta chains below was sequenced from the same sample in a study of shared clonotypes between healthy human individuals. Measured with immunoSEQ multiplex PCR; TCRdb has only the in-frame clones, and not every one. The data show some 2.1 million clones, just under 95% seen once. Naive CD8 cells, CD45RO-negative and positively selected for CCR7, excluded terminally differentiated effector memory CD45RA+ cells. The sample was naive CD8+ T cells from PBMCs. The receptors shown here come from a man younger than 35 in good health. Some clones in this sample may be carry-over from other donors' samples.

Here the CDR3 DNA reads TGTGCCAGCAGCTTAAGGACAGGGAATTCCCACGAGCAGTACTTC. Amino acid sequence: CASSLRTGNSHEQYF. J is TRBJ2-7 and V is TRBV7-2, with TRBD1 matching over 8 bases. The CDR3 length is 15 residues. V gave up 2 bases and J gave up 5 bases; unmatched junction bases: 8. Germline V gene data show CDR1 as SGHTA and CDR2 as FQGNSA. Based on the CDR3 plus reference TRBV7-2 and TRBJ2-7, the full variable domain is GAGVSQSPSNKVTEKGKDVELRCDPISGHTALYWYRQSLGQGLEFLIYFQGNSAPDKSGLPSDRFSAERTGGSVSTLTIQRTQQEDSAVYLCASSLRTGNSHEQYFGPGTRLTVT.

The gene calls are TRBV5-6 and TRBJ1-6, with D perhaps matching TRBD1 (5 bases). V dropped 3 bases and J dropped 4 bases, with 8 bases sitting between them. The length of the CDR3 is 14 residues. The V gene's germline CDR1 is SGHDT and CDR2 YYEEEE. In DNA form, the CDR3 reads TGTGCCAGCAGCTGGGGCGGTTATAATTCACCCCTCCACTTT. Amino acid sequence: CASSWGGYNSPLHF.

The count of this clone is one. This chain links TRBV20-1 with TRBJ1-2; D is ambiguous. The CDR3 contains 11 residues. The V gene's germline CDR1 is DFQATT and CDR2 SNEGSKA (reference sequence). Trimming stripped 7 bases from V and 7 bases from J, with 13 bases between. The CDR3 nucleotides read TGCAGTGGGCCGCCCCTATCTGGCTACACCTTC. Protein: CSGPPLSGYTF.

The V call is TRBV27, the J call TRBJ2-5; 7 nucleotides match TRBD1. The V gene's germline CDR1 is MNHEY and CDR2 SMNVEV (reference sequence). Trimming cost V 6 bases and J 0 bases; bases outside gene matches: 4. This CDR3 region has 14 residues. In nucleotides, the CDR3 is TGTGCCAGCAGCGAGGGACAGAACCAAGAGACCCAGTACTTC. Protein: CASSEGQNQETQYF.

In nucleotides, the CDR3 is TGCGCCAGCAGCCAAGAGGGGACAGGGGGCGAGGAAGATACGCAGTATTTT. Encoded protein: CASSQEGTGGEEDTQYF. The chain is built from TRBV4-1 and TRBJ2-3, with TRBD1 matching 12 bases. Germline CDR1 reads MGHRA; CDR2 reads YSYEKL. J gave up 5 bases and V 0 bases, and 6 bases lay outside the gene matches. There are 17 residues in the CDR3.

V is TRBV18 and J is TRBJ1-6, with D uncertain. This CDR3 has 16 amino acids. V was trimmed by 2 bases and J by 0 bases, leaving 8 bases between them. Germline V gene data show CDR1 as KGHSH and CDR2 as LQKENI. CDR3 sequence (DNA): TGTGCCAGCTCACCAGGGCCCAGCTCCTATAATTCACCCCTCCACTTT. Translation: CASSPGPSSYNSPLHF.

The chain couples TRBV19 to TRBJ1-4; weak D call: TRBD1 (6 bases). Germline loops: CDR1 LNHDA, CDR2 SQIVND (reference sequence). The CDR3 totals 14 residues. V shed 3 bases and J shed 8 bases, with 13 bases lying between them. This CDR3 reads CASSIRDGGEKLFF. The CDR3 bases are TGTGCCAGTAGTATTCGGGATGGGGGCGAAAAACTGTTTTTT. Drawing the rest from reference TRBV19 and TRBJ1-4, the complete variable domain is DGGITQSPKYLFRKEGQNVTLSCEQNLNHDAMYWYRQDPGQGLRLIYYSQIVNDFQKGDIAEGYSVSREKKESFPLTVTSAQKNPTAFYLCASSIRDGGEKLFFGSGTQLSVL.

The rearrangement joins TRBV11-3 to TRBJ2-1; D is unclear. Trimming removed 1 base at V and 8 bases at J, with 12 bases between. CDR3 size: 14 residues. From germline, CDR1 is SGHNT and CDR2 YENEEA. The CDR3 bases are TGTGCCAGCAGCTTAGCGGGCGGCCGGGATGAGCAGTTCTTC. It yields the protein CASSLAGGRDEQFF.

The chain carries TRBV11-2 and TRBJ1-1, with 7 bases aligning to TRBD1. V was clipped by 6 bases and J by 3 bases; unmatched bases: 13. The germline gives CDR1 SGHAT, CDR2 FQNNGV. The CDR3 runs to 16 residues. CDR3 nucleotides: TGTGCCAGCAGACCGAGGGGGCGAGGGGTTGACACTGAAGCTTTCTTT. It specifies CASRPRGRGVDTEAFF.

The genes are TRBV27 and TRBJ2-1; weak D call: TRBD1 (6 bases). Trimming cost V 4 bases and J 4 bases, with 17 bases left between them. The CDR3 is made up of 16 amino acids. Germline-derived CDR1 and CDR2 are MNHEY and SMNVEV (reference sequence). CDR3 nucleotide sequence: TGTGCCAGCAGTTCACCCCGCGCAGGGGCTTACAATGAGCAGTTCTTC. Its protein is CASSSPRAGAYNEQFF.

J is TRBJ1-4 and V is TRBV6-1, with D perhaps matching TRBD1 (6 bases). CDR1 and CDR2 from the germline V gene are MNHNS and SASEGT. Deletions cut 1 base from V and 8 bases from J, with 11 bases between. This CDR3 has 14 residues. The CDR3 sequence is CASSEVRGGEKLFF. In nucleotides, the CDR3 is TGTGCCAGCAGTGAAGTTAGGGGGGGAGAAAAACTGTTTTTT.

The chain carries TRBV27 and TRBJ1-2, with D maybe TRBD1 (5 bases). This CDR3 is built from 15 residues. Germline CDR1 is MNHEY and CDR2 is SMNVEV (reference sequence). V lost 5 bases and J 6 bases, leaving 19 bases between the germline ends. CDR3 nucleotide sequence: TGTGCCAGCAGTCTCGGGGGGGTCTTTCGCAATGGCTACACCTTC. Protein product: CASSLGGVFRNGYTF.